This TCR beta chain originates from a study of regulatory T cells in long-lasting Graves disease. The overall study: Recently diagnosed Graves' patients had received antithyroid drugs for under 3 months.

With iRepertoire HTBI primers and Arm-PCR of CDR3 regions, TCR beta libraries were built. Under the authors' procedure: Across all samples, under 65 TRBV segments and 14 TRBJ segments were identified. TCRdb redid the calling of the multiplex PCR reads with MiXCR, one entry per CDR3 protein. Here the V and J calls rest on TCRdb's processing, not on the authors' analysis. The sample carries about 530,000 distinct CDR3 sequences, about 16% recorded once. This clonotype was found a few times. As to time point: newly diagnosed GD, antithyroid drugs for less than 3 months. From PBMCs, RNA was extracted and then used to make the TCR library. This CDR3 has 14 residues. The V gene's germline CDR1 is SGHNT and CDR2 YENEEA. Trimming took 6 bases from V and 3 from J, leaving 12 bases between them. This sample was also put to use in a study of T cells in Graves' hyperthyroidism and ophthalmopathy. That investigation notes: A first-round RT-PCR of the TCR CDR3 used the HTBI primer set.

The clonotype originates from a woman aged 40-65 years with Graves disease. The sample was peripheral blood mononuclear cells (PBMCs), taken at new diagnosis, from a patient treated with antithyroid drugs. The genes are TRBV11-3 and TRBJ2-1, with a possible D match to TRBD1 (6 bases). The CDR3 DNA reads as TGTGCCAGCAGACCAAGGGGGATCTACAATGAGCAGTTCTTC. The encoded protein is CASRPRGIYNEQFF.